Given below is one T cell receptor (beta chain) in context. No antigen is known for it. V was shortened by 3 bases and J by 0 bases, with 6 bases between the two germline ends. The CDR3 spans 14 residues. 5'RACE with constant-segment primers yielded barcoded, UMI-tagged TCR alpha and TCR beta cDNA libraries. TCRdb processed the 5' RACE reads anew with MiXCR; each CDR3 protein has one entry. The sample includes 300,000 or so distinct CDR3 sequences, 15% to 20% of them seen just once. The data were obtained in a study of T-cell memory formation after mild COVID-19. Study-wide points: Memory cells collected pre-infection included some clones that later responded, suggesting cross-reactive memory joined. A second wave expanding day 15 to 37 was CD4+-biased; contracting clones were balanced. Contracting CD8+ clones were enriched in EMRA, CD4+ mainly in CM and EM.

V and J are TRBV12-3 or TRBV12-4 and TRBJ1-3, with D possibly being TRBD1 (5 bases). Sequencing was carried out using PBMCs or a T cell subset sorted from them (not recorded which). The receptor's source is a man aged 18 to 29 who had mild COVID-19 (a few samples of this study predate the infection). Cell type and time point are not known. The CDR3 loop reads CASSFRVSGNTIYF. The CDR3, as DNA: TGTGCCAGCAGTTTCAGGGTCTCTGGAAACACCATATATTTT.